This TCR beta chain was sequenced during a study of blood T cell repertoires in COVID-19. Turning to the study itself: Collection of acute and convalescent COVID-19 samples took place in the United States, Italy and Spain. PBMCs, B-cell-depleted T cells, or T cells were the source of the cDNA or gDNA that made up the material.

The CDR3 contains 17 residues. Trimming cost V 2 bases and J 4 bases; bases outside gene matches: 10. Germline V gives CDR1 MNHNS, CDR2 SASEGT. Authors' analysis steps: Amplification of reference gene primers provided the estimated nucleated cell counts. Here immunoSEQ multiplex PCR was the method, and the copy in TCRdb shows in-frame clones only, minus some. That table gives V, J and clone size, and the DNA gave D and trimming. This sample yields tens of thousands of clones, of which around nine tenths are seen a single time; more than 6% belongs to the top ten. The V call is TRBV6-1, the J call TRBJ2-3; 9 bases match TRBD2. The source of this sequence is a woman aged 55-70 years with COVID-19, enrolled during active disease. Sequencing input: peripheral blood. CDR3 nucleotide sequence: TGTGCCAGCAGTGAAAGGGCTAGCGGGGTGGGGGCAGATACGCAGTATTTT. It specifies CASSERASGVGADTQYF.